What follows are 9 T cell receptor beta chains derived from one specimen sequenced in a study of T-cell memory formation after mild COVID-19. TCRdb processed the 5' RACE reads anew with MiXCR; each CDR3 protein has one entry. The data show 110,000 or so distinct CDR3 sequences, about a fifth seen once. The specimen sequenced was PBMCs or a T cell subset sorted from them (not recorded which). The source of these receptors is a man between 18 and 35 years old who had mild COVID-19 (a few samples of this study predate the infection). Cell type and time point are not known.

V and J are TRBV20-1 and TRBJ2-3; 8 positions match TRBD2. Losses at the gene ends were 0 bases for V and 4 bases for J; bases not matched to a gene: 9. The CDR3 is 16 residues long. Germline values: CDR1 DFQATT, CDR2 SNEGSKA (reference sequence). CDR3 in amino acids: CSARDLRRGEADTQYF. In DNA, the CDR3 is TGCAGTGCTAGAGATCTCAGGCGGGGGGAGGCAGATACGCAGTATTTT.

The chain links TRBV24-1 to TRBJ2-2, with D uncertain. Germline CDR1 KGHDR, CDR2 SFDVKD. The CDR3 has 14 residues. The V and J ends lost 3 bases and 1 base respectively, with 5 bases between them. For the CDR3, the DNA is TGTGCCACCAGTGATCTTTTGAACACCGGGGAGCTGTTTTTT. Its protein is CATSDLLNTGELFF.

V gene TRBV5-5 combines with J gene TRBJ1-1, with TRBD1 matching 7 bases. With V trimmed by 2 bases and J by 1 base, 2 bases remained unmatched. From germline, CDR1 is SGHKS and CDR2 YYEKEE (reference sequence). The CDR3 has 14 residues. This chain's CDR3 is CASSLWTGNTEAFF. The CDR3 DNA reads TGTGCCAGCAGCTTATGGACAGGGAACACTGAAGCTTTCTTT.

This clonotype was seen a handful of times. The chain is built from TRBV11-2 and TRBJ2-7, with D unresolved. CDR3 length equals 15 residues. V was shortened by 0 bases and J by 0 bases, with 9 bases between the two germline ends. The V gene's germline CDR1 is SGHAT and CDR2 FQNNGV. In DNA, the CDR3 is TGTGCCAGCAGCTTAGATCTGAGTGGCTCCTACGAGCAGTACTTC. Translating it yields CASSLDLSGSYEQYF.

V and J are TRBV5-1 and TRBJ2-5, with unresolved D. This CDR3 spans 15 amino acids. V was pared by 4 bases and J by 4 bases, with 17 bases between. Germline V lookup: CDR1 SGHRS, CDR2 YFSETQ. In nucleotides, the CDR3 is TGCGCCAGCAGCCCCTTTCGTTTGGACGGAGAGACCCAGTACTTC. Its translation is CASSPFRLDGETQYF. The full variable domain, in which reference TRBV5-1 and TRBJ2-5 provide the parts outside the CDR3, is KAGVTQTPRYLIKTRGQQVTLSCSPISGHRSVSWYQQTPGQGLQFLFEYFSETQRNKGNFPGRFSGRQFSNSRSEMNVSTLELGDSALYLCASSPFRLDGETQYFGPGTRLLVL.

The chain links TRBV7-3 to TRBJ2-4; D gene unclear. The CDR3 spans 13 residues. In germline, CDR1 is SGHTA, CDR2 FQGTGA. Trimming took off 5 bases at V and 5 bases at J, with 10 bases between the two ends. Here the CDR3 reads CASSDSTENIQYF. CDR3 coding DNA: TGTGCCAGCAGCGACTCCACAGAAAACATTCAGTACTTC.

This sequence joins TRBV5-6 and TRBJ2-1, with D tentatively TRBD2 (5 bases). This CDR3 is built from 14 residues. V lost 3 bases and J lost 4, with 11 bases in between. Germline V lookup: CDR1 SGHDT, CDR2 YYEEEE. CDR3 sequence (DNA): TGTGCCAGCAGCTGGGTAACTAGTTACAATGAGCAGTTCTTC. This encodes CASSWVTSYNEQFF.

In its sample, this clonotype was seen many times. This chain uses TRBV20-1 with TRBJ2-2; D unresolved. This CDR3 is 12 amino acids long. With 3 bases removed from V and 7 bases from J, the gap between germline ends came to 9 bases. The germline gives CDR1 DFQATT, CDR2 SNEGSKA (reference sequence). CDR3 amino acids: CSASQPLGELFF. CDR3 in DNA: TGCAGTGCTAGTCAACCGCTCGGGGAGCTGTTTTTT.

The gene calls are TRBV20-1 and TRBJ1-1; D may be TRBD1 (5 bases). The germline gives CDR1 DFQATT, CDR2 SNEGSKA (reference sequence). The V and J ends lost 2 bases and 1 base respectively, with 11 bases between them. The CDR3 has 14 amino acids. DNA for the CDR3: TGCAGTGCTAGAACCCCAGGGAGGAACACTGAAGCTTTCTTT. Its translation is CSARTPGRNTEAFF.